Presented here are 14 T cell receptor beta chains from one specimen sequenced in a study of OX40 agonist ivuxolimab in advanced cancers. Profiled with immunoSEQ multiplex PCR; TCRdb holds only in-frame clones, not every one. This table holds tens of thousands of clones, approximately 89% found once. Sample: CD4+ or CD8+ T cells sorted from blood, taken in a trial of the OX40 agonist ivuxolimab. The source of these receptors is an adult with an advanced solid tumor such as melanoma, head and neck, liver or kidney cancer.

This clone has just a few counts. The rearrangement joins TRBV6-1 to TRBJ1-2; 7 nucleotides line up with TRBD1. Looked up from germline, CDR1 is MNHNS and CDR2 is SASEGT. The trim removed 6 bases at V and 8 bases at J, leaving 9 bases unmatched. The CDR3 is 13 amino acids. CDR3 sequence (DNA): TGTGCCAGCAGAGTACCAGGGGGACACGGCTACACCTTC. Its protein is CASRVPGGHGYTF.

The chain carries TRBV7-3 and TRBJ2-1, with 8 bases matching TRBD2. The germline CDR1 and CDR2 sequences are SGHTA and FQGTGA. V was pared by 5 bases and J by 9 bases, with 12 bases of the junction left unmatched. The CDR3 runs 15 residues. The CDR3 reads CASSPDPLTSGEQFF. CDR3 bases: TGTGCCAGCAGCCCCGACCCCTTAACTAGCGGTGAGCAGTTCTTC.

The DNA of the CDR3 is TGTGCCAGCTCACCATCTAATGAAAAACTGTTTTTT. This sequence encodes CASSPSNEKLFF. The chain couples TRBV18 to TRBJ1-4; no reliable D call. The CDR3 spans 12 residues. Trimming took 2 bases from V and 3 from J, leaving 1 base between them. In germline, CDR1 is KGHSH, CDR2 LQKENI.

CDR3 bases: TGTGCCAGCAGTGACAGGGCGGACTATGGCTACACCTTC. Translation: CASSDRADYGYTF. This chain connects TRBV6-5 to TRBJ1-2; 7 bases agree with TRBD1. Per germline, CDR1 MNHEY and CDR2 SVGAGI. Germline trimming cut 5 bases from V and 3 bases from J; bases unmatched to any gene: 3. The CDR3 runs 13 residues.

The chain uses TRBV19 and TRBJ2-1, with 11 bases identical to TRBD1. The CDR3 sequence is 16 residues long. Germline-derived CDR1 and CDR2 are LNHDA and SQIVND (reference sequence). The V segment lost 5 bases and the J segment 0 bases; nucleotides outside the gene matches: 3. The CDR3 bases are TGTGCCAGTAGTCGGACAGGGGGCGGCTCCTACAATGAGCAGTTCTTC. Its translation is CASSRTGGGSYNEQFF.

This chain links TRBV28 with TRBJ1-6; D possibly corresponds to TRBD1 (6 bases). Germline V gene data show CDR1 as MDHEN and CDR2 as SYDVKM. Deletions cut 5 bases from V and 9 bases from J, with 14 bases between. There are 14 residues in the CDR3. The DNA for the CDR3 is TGTGCCAGCAGTCCCCCCGTCAGGGGTTCACCCCTCCACTTT. This codes for CASSPPVRGSPLHF.

In this sample, this clone turned up once. The V call is TRBV2, the J call TRBJ1-1, with D unresolved. This CDR3 region has 14 residues. V gave up 0 bases and J gave up 1 base, with 6 bases separating them. The V gene's germline CDR1 is SNHLY and CDR2 FYNNEI. In DNA form, the CDR3 reads TGTGCCAGCAGTGAAGCGAGGCGGAACACTGAAGCTTTCTTT. It specifies CASSEARRNTEAFF.

The chain has TRBV18 and TRBJ1-6; 7 bases match TRBD1. The CDR3 runs 17 residues. From germline, CDR1 is KGHSH and CDR2 LQKENI. J lost 8 bases, V lost 2 bases, and 12 bases had no gene match. The CDR3 region has the DNA TGTGCCAGCTCACCATCGGTAGGGGGCCGGGGGCATTCACCCCTCCACTTT. Encoded protein: CASSPSVGGRGHSPLHF.

The chain links TRBV11-3 to TRBJ2-3; no definite D call. Trimming removed 3 bases from V and 0 bases from J, with 1 base in between. This CDR3 is 12 amino acids long. Germline values: CDR1 SGHNT, CDR2 YENEEA. CDR3 loop: CASSFSTDTQYF. As DNA, the CDR3 is TGTGCCAGCAGCTTTAGCACAGATACGCAGTATTTT.

This clone has more than one count but fewer than ten. The rearrangement links TRBV2 to TRBJ1-2; D is possibly TRBD1 (6 bases). The CDR3 has 12 residues. Deletions cut 4 bases from V and 6 bases from J, with 9 bases between. Germline V gives CDR1 SNHLY, CDR2 FYNNEI. This CDR3 reads CASSGGGDGYTF. CDR3 bases: TGTGCCAGCAGTGGAGGGGGAGATGGCTACACCTTC.

This rearrangement joins TRBV7-2 to TRBJ2-5; the match to TRBD2 covers 8 bases. The length of the CDR3 is 15 residues. CDR1 is SGHTA and CDR2 is FQGNSA in the germline V gene. The V gene end was trimmed by 6 bases and the J gene end by 4 bases; junction bases not matched to a gene: 10. This CDR3 reads CASRTGLAPRETQYF. The DNA for the CDR3 is TGTGCCAGCAGAACAGGACTAGCCCCTCGAGAGACCCAGTACTTC. Together with reference TRBV7-2 and TRBJ2-5, the CDR3 gives the full variable domain: GAGVSQSPSNKVTEKGKDVELRCDPISGHTALYWYRQSLGQGLEFLIYFQGNSAPDKSGLPSDRFSAERTGGSVSTLTIQRTQQEDSAVYLCASRTGLAPRETQYFGPGTRLLVL.

The chain has TRBV18 and TRBJ1-1; the D is unclear. The CDR3 loop spans 16 amino acids. Germline V lookup: CDR1 KGHSH, CDR2 LQKENI. Trimming pared 3 bases from V and 0 bases from J, leaving 14 bases between. This chain's CDR3 is CASSPPNSFMNTEAFF. DNA for the CDR3: TGTGCCAGCTCACCTCCTAATAGCTTCATGAACACTGAAGCTTTCTTT.

The rearrangement joins TRBV11-1 to TRBJ2-5; D is uncertain. Germline loops: CDR1 SGHAT, CDR2 FQDESV (reference sequence). The ends were cut back, 2 bases at V and 5 bases at J, with 3 bases in the middle. This CDR3 spans 11 amino acids. CDR3 sequence: CASSLRETQYF. In nucleotides, the CDR3 is TGTGCCAGCAGCTTAAGGGAGACCCAGTACTTC.

The chain couples TRBV11-2 to TRBJ1-1; D remains ambiguous. This CDR3 is built from 16 residues. V shed 5 bases and J shed 4 bases, with 20 bases lying between them. The V gene's germline CDR1 is SGHAT and CDR2 FQNNGV. CDR3 in DNA: TGTGCCAGCAGCACCCTCACCTTTTTCCCGGGCACTGAAGCTTTCTTT. Translated: CASSTLTFFPGTEAFF.